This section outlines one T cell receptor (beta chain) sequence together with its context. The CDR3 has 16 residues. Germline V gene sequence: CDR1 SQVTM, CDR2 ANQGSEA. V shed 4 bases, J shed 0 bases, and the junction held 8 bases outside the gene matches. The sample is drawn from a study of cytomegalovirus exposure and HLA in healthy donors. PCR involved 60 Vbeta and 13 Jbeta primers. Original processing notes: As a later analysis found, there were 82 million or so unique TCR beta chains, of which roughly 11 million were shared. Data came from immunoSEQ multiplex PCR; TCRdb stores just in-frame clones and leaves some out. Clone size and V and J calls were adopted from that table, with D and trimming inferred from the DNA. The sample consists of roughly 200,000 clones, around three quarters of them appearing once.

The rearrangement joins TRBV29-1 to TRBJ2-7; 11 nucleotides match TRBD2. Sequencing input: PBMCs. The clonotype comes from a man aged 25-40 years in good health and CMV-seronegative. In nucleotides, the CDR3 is TGCAGCGTTGGGGCTAGCGGGAGGCGGGGCTCCTACGAGCAGTACTTC. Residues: CSVGASGRRGSYEQYF.